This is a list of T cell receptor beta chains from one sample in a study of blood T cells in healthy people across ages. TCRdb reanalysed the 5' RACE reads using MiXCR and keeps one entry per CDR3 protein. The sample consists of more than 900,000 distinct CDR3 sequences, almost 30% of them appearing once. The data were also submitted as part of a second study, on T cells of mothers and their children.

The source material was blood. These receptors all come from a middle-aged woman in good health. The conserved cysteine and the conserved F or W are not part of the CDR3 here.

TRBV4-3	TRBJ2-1	ASSQETSGGAREQF
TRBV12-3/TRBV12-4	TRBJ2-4	ASSLLSPGLAKNIQY
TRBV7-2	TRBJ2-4	ASSFSSSDHIQY
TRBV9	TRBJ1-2	ASSPRQGINYGYT
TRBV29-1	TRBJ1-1	SVAGQSTEAF
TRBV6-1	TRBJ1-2	ASKTGGANNYGYT
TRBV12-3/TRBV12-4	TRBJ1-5	ASRRDQGQPQH
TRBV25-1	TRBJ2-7	ASTGGGPPYEQY
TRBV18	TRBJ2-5	ASSLARGQQETQY
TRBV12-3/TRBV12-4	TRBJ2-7	ATSGGTYEQY
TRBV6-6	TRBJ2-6	ASSYRDSTSGANVLT
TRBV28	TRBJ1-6	ASRTSGQGNSPLH
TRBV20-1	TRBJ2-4	SARDRTGTNIQY
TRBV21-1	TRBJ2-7	ASSPRLGTPESEQY
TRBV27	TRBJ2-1	ASSLALTYNEQL
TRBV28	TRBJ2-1	ASSLFYRAGDEQF
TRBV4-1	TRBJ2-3	ASSQDPRKQY
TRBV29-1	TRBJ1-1	SALRGDTEAF
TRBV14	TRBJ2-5	ASSRRQRETQY
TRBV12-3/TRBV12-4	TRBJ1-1	ASSLMLNTEAF
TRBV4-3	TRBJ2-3	ASSQDSLAGGIDTQY
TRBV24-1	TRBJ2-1	ATSDSQTGSSYNEQF
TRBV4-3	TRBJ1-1	AGSQEYREYTEAF
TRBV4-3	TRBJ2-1	ASSQRHRTDFNEQF